This paragraph reports one T cell receptor beta chain. TCRdb's copy holds only in-frame clones and misses some; the assay was immunoSEQ multiplex PCR. The repertoire has more than 300,000 clones, about nine tenths of them found once; the top ten carry 8% to 13%. The sample is drawn from a study of blood T cell repertoires in COVID-19. This receptor was identified in a woman between 18 and 30 years old who had recovered from COVID-19. The sequencing input was PBMCs or T cells enriched from blood (not recorded which).

Here the CDR3 reads CASSVSGTEETQYF. CDR3 DNA: TGTGCCAGCAGCGTATCCGGGACAGAAGAGACCCAGTACTTC. The chain links TRBV5-4 to TRBJ2-5; TRBD1 agrees at 7 bases. V gave up 4 bases and J gave up 3 bases; unmatched junction bases: 6. Per germline, CDR1 SGHNT and CDR2 YYREEE (reference sequence). The CDR3 runs 14 residues.